Listed here are 24 T cell receptor beta chains from one sample, sequenced in a study of cytomegalovirus exposure and HLA in healthy donors (dated by TCRdb to between 2016 and 2019). The method was the immunoSEQ multiplex PCR assay. For the multiplex PCR, a mixture combining 60 forward primers for TCR Vbeta segments and 13 reverse primers for TCR Jbeta segments was used. Imported from immuneACCESS, the table was reduced by TCRdb to in-frame sequences with V and J called. These copies leave out some clones; in studies compared against another copy, an unresolved V gene accounts for under half, and the cause of the remainder is not known. The sample table records hundreds of thousands of clones; roughly 80% of these occur just once. Of the sample, roughly 15% falls within the top ten clones. Material for sequencing was PBMCs. Receptors were obtained from a man aged 40-49 years in good health and CMV-seronegative.

In this sample, this clone turned up a few times. The CDR3 protein is CASSPTGGYWTEAFF. CDR3 DNA: TGTGCCAGCAGCCCGACAGGGGGCTATTGGACTGAAGCTTTCTTT. The chain has TRBV2 and TRBJ1-1, with 10 bases identical to TRBD1. With 6 bases clipped from V and 5 bases from J, the junction kept 9 bases outside the gene matches. Germline CDR1 is SNHLY and CDR2 is FYNNEI. The CDR3 extends over 15 amino acids.

The rearrangement joins TRBV14 to TRBJ2-3; 14 nucleotides agree with TRBD2. Looked up from germline, CDR1 is SGHDN and CDR2 is FVKESK. The V segment lost 1 base and the J segment 3 bases; nucleotides outside the gene matches: 6. CDR3 length: 18 residues. The CDR3 loop reads CASSQAQGLAGGTDTQYF. In DNA form, the CDR3 reads TGTGCCAGCAGCCAAGCTCAAGGACTAGCGGGGGGTACAGATACGCAGTATTTT.

The chain has TRBV27 and TRBJ2-5; D is ambiguous. Trimming removed 3 bases at V and 7 bases at J, with 12 bases between. Germline V gene sequence: CDR1 MNHEY, CDR2 SMNVEV (reference sequence). The CDR3 is 13 residues long. CDR3 sequence (DNA): TGTGCCAGCAGTTTCCTCACCGACTCGACCCAGTACTTC. It yields the protein CASSFLTDSTQYF.

The rearrangement links TRBV11-2 to TRBJ2-6, with a possible D match to TRBD2 (5 bases). The V and J ends lost 3 bases and 2 bases respectively, with 17 bases between them. CDR1 is SGHAT and CDR2 is FQNNGV in the germline V gene. The CDR3 has 18 amino acids. CDR3 loop: CASSFSTPGSPGANVLTF. The CDR3 nucleotides are TGTGCCAGCAGCTTTTCCACCCCGGGATCCCCTGGGGCCAACGTCCTGACTTTC.

The CDR3 DNA is TGTGCCAGCAGCGCCCCCGGGAGTAGCTATGGCTACACCTTC. It translates to CASSAPGSSYGYTF. The rearrangement links TRBV7-2 to TRBJ1-2; no reliable D call. The germline gives CDR1 SGHTA, CDR2 FQGNSA. With 5 bases removed from V and 4 bases from J, the gap between germline ends came to 14 bases. The CDR3 has 14 residues.

V usage is TRBV19 and J usage is TRBJ1-5; D possibly corresponds to TRBD1 (5 bases). The V and J ends lost 5 bases and 9 bases respectively, with 14 bases between them. This CDR3 has 13 amino acids. Germline CDR1 is LNHDA and CDR2 is SQIVND (reference sequence). CDR3 loop: CASSSGTTRPQHF. The CDR3 DNA sequence: TGTGCCAGTAGTTCAGGGACGACTAGGCCCCAGCATTTT. Together with reference TRBV19 and TRBJ1-5, the CDR3 gives the full variable domain: DGGITQSPKYLFRKEGQNVTLSCEQNLNHDAMYWYRQDPGQGLRLIYYSQIVNDFQKGDIAEGYSVSREKKESFPLTVTSAQKNPTAFYLCASSSGTTRPQHFGDGTRLSIL.

The genes are TRBV7-9 and TRBJ2-7; 9 positions match TRBD1. Germline V gene lookup returns CDR1 SEHNR and CDR2 FQNEAQ (reference sequence). The CDR3 consists of 15 residues. The V and J ends lost 3 bases and 4 bases, in that order; junction bases with no gene match: 7. Written as DNA, the CDR3 is TGTGCCAGCAGCTTTCTACCGGGACAGGGATACGAGCAGTACTTC. Its translation is CASSFLPGQGYEQYF.

This chain joins TRBV6-4 and TRBJ2-2; D might be TRBD2 (6 bases). This CDR3 has 11 residues. Trimming took 10 bases from V and 7 from J, leaving 10 bases between them. CDR1 MRHNA and CDR2 SNTAGT come from the germline V gene. CDR3 region: CATAEGGELFF. Here the CDR3 DNA reads TGTGCCACCGCGGAGGGCGGGGAGCTGTTTTTT.

V and J are TRBV28 and TRBJ1-6; D possibly corresponds to TRBD1 (6 bases). The CDR3 runs 18 residues. V was pared by 2 bases and J by 4 bases, with 18 bases between. Per the germline V gene, CDR1 is MDHEN and CDR2 is SYDVKM. In DNA, the CDR3 is TGTGCCAGCAGTTTACCTACTTCAGGGGTTCAGTATAATTCACCCCTCCACTTT. Its translation: CASSLPTSGVQYNSPLHF. Full variable domain (remainder filled in from reference TRBV28 and TRBJ1-6): DVKVTQSSRYLVKRTGEKVFLECVQDMDHENMFWYRQDPGLGLRLIYFSYDVKMKEKGDIPEGYSVSREKKERFSLILESASTNQTSMYLCASSLPTSGVQYNSPLHFGNGTRLTVT.

This rearrangement joins TRBV7-9 to TRBJ2-3; 11 nucleotides line up with TRBD2. Per the germline V gene, CDR1 is SEHNR and CDR2 is FQNEAQ (reference sequence). This CDR3 has 19 residues. J was trimmed by 4 bases and V by 1 base; bases with no gene match: 13. The chain's CDR3 is CASSLVFSGGAKSSDTQYF. Here the CDR3 DNA reads TGTGCCAGCAGCTTAGTGTTTAGCGGGGGGGCCAAAAGCTCAGATACGCAGTATTTT.

The chain joins TRBV6-1 to TRBJ2-6; 7 bases agree with TRBD1. Germline V gene lookup returns CDR1 MNHNS and CDR2 SASEGT. The CDR3 has 17 residues. The junction had 6 bases not matched to a gene; V was cut back by 4 bases and J by 0 bases. CDR3 residues: CASSADRAPSGANVLTF. For the CDR3, the DNA is TGTGCCAGCAGTGCAGACAGGGCCCCCTCTGGGGCCAACGTCCTGACTTTC.

The chain links TRBV28 to TRBJ1-5; possible D gene TRBD1, 5 bases. CDR3 length: 16 residues. V lost 5 bases and J 7 bases, leaving 21 bases between the germline ends. Germline CDR1 reads MDHEN; CDR2 reads SYDVKM. The CDR3, as DNA: TGTGCCAGCAGTCCCCTCAAAAGACGGGGGGACCAGCCCCAGCATTTT. Encoded protein: CASSPLKRRGDQPQHF. Using reference TRBV28 and TRBJ1-5 for the parts outside the CDR3, the full variable domain is DVKVTQSSRYLVKRTGEKVFLECVQDMDHENMFWYRQDPGLGLRLIYFSYDVKMKEKGDIPEGYSVSREKKERFSLILESASTNQTSMYLCASSPLKRRGDQPQHFGDGTRLSIL.

The chain has TRBV27 and TRBJ1-5; unclear D gene. Trimming shortened V by 1 base and J by 4 bases, and 5 bases separated the two germline ends. Per the germline V gene, CDR1 is MNHEY and CDR2 is SMNVEV (reference sequence). The CDR3 sequence is 13 residues long. In DNA, the CDR3 is TGTGCCAGCAGTTTATTAGCTAATCAGCCCCAGCATTTT. This encodes CASSLLANQPQHF.

This chain links TRBV6-1 with TRBJ2-1; D might be TRBD1 (7 bases). V shed 0 bases and J shed 8 bases, with 11 bases lying between them. The V gene's germline CDR1 is MNHNS and CDR2 SASEGT. The CDR3 contains 14 residues. CDR3 sequence (DNA): TGTGCCAGCAGTGAAGCTGGAGGGGGCTATGAGCAGTTCTTC. Translation: CASSEAGGGYEQFF.

This sequence joins TRBV6-6 and TRBJ2-7; tentatively, D is TRBD1 (6 bases). The V gene's germline CDR1 is MNHNY and CDR2 SVGAGI (reference sequence). This CDR3 has 15 residues. Trimming stripped 6 bases from V and 3 bases from J, with 18 bases between. In DNA form, the CDR3 reads TGTGCCAGCAGCGCCCAGAGGGACACCGGCTACGAGCAGTACTTC. It translates to CASSAQRDTGYEQYF.

This clone appeared a few times. V is TRBV27 and J is TRBJ1-1; 7 bases align to TRBD1. From germline, CDR1 is MNHEY and CDR2 SMNVEV (reference sequence). This CDR3 has 15 residues. With V trimmed by 2 bases and J by 3 bases, 6 bases remained unmatched. The CDR3 protein is CASSLGNRGYTEAFF. The CDR3 DNA is TGTGCCAGCAGTTTAGGGAACAGGGGTTACACTGAAGCTTTCTTT.

Concerning this clone: One junction end does not reproduce the germline sequence, and a read error may be involved. The gene calls are TRBV6-5 and TRBJ1-2; possible D gene TRBD1, 5 bases. Germline V gene lookup returns CDR1 MNHEY and CDR2 SVGAGI. The length of the CDR3 is 15 residues. DNA for the CDR3: TGTGCCGGCAGTTACGCCCGGGACTCCAGTTATGGCTACACCTTC. Translation: CAGSYARDSSYGYTF.

V gene TRBV28 combines with J gene TRBJ1-2; 11 nucleotides line up with TRBD1. Germline V CDR1 and CDR2: MDHEN, SYDVKM. The CDR3 extends over 14 amino acids. The V gene end was trimmed by 10 bases and the J gene end by 5 bases; junction bases not matched to a gene: 9. The CDR3: CAISRGQGEYGYTF. In nucleotides, the CDR3 is TGTGCCATCTCACGGGGACAGGGGGAATATGGCTACACCTTC.

V is TRBV11-3 and J is TRBJ2-3; 7 positions agree with TRBD1. CDR1 and CDR2 (germline): SGHNT, YENEEA. The V segment lost 4 bases and the J segment 4 bases; nucleotides outside the gene matches: 5. The CDR3 covers 14 residues. The CDR3 loop is CASSSGQEADTQYF. The DNA for the CDR3 is TGTGCCAGCAGCTCCGGACAGGAGGCAGATACGCAGTATTTT.

This clone has a handful of counts. As DNA, the CDR3 is TGTGCCAGCGGGTTGGGGGGGACCACTGAAGCTTTCTTT. Translation gives CASGLGGTTEAFF. J is TRBJ1-1 and V is TRBV28; possible D gene TRBD1, 5 bases. The CDR3 runs to 13 residues. Looked up from germline, CDR1 is MDHEN and CDR2 is SYDVKM. V gave up 8 bases and J gave up 4 bases, with 14 bases separating them.

The gene calls are TRBV5-1 and TRBJ1-1, with 7 bases identical to TRBD1. Germline CDR1 SGHRS, CDR2 YFSETQ. The CDR3 has 15 amino acids. V was pared by 4 bases and J by 5 bases, with 11 bases of the junction left unmatched. The CDR3 region is CASSQTPIQGTEAFF. The CDR3 nucleotides read TGCGCCAGCAGCCAGACCCCAATACAGGGGACTGAAGCTTTCTTT. The variable domain in full, completed from reference TRBV5-1 and TRBJ1-1, reads KAGVTQTPRYLIKTRGQQVTLSCSPISGHRSVSWYQQTPGQGLQFLFEYFSETQRNKGNFPGRFSGRQFSNSRSEMNVSTLELGDSALYLCASSQTPIQGTEAFFGQGTRLTVV.

The sample holds a few counts of this clone. V usage is TRBV5-4 and J usage is TRBJ2-5; 9 bases agree with TRBD1. Germline V CDR1 and CDR2: SGHNT, YYREEE (reference sequence). J was trimmed by 4 bases and V by 9 bases; bases with no gene match: 4. The CDR3 consists of 12 residues. CDR3: CAISTGGETQYF. The CDR3 DNA reads as TGTGCCATCTCGACAGGGGGAGAGACCCAGTACTTC.

V and J are TRBV28 and TRBJ2-4; TRBD2 is a possible D gene (6 bases). CDR3 length: 17 amino acids. CDR1 MDHEN and CDR2 SYDVKM come from the germline V gene. V was clipped by 1 base and J by 7 bases, with 20 bases between them. CDR3 loop: CASSLFPVTSPGNIQYF. CDR3 nucleotide sequence: TGTGCCAGCAGTTTATTCCCCGTGACTAGTCCGGGTAACATTCAGTACTTC.

This clone was observed a handful of times. The chain links TRBV18 to TRBJ2-2; TRBD2 aligns across 8 bases. Germline assignment: CDR1 KGHSH and CDR2 LQKENI. The ends lost 0 bases at V and 14 bases at J; junction bases unmatched: 8. The CDR3 spans 14 residues. The CDR3 region is CASSPPWQRESLFF. Written as DNA, the CDR3 is TGTGCCAGCTCACCACCATGGCAGCGGGAGTCTCTGTTTTTT.